The clone carrying this T cell receptor (beta chain) was seen more than once but under ten times. The antigen is undetermined. The hyperthyroidism patients had all been newly diagnosed, and their disease duration was under 2 months. Their ages ranged from 18 to 65 years. RNA transcripts served as the template for amplifying TCR beta CDR3 regions. HTBI primers drove first-round RT-PCR of the TCR CDR3. Using its own MiXCR run on the multiplex PCR reads, TCRdb lists one record per CDR3 protein. The sample includes 750,000 to 950,000 distinct CDR3 sequences, 38% of them seen just once. This entry belongs to a study of T cells in Graves' hyperthyroidism and ophthalmopathy. Findings and limits, study-wide: A 13 V-J model separated ophthalmopathy from stable hyperthyroidism.

Germline CDR1 is MGHRA and CDR2 is YSYEKL. This CDR3 is built from 14 residues. The ends lost 0 bases at V and 8 bases at J; junction bases unmatched: 5. Sample: blood. The clonotype originates from a man in his late teens or twenties with Graves' hyperthyroidism. This chain connects TRBV4-1 to TRBJ1-2; TRBD1 matches 8 bases. CDR3 amino acids: CASSQEPQGVGYTF. The CDR3 DNA follows: TGCGCCAGCAGCCAAGAGCCACAGGGGGTCGGCTACACCTTC.